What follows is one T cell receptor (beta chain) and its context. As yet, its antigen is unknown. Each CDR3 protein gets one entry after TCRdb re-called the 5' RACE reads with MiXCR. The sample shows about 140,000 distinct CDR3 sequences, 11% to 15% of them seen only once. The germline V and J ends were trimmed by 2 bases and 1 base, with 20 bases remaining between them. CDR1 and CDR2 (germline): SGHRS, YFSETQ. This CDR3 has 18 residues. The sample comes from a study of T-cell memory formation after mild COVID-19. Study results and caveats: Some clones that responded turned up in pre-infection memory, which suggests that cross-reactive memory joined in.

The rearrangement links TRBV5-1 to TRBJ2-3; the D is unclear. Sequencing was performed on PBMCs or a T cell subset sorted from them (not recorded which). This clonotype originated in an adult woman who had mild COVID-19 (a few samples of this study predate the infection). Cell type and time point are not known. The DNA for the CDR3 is TGCGCCAGCAGCTTTAAAGGGTCTAGTTTGAAAGGCACAGATACGCAGTATTTT. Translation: CASSFKGSSLKGTDTQYF.